The T cell receptor beta chain under discussion was sequenced for a study of molecular identifiers for immune sequencing clone quantification. This clonotype was counted at least ten times. Its antigen is unknown. Methods described previously, with TCR primers listed, were used for bulk TCR libraries. TCRdb re-derived calls from the PCR reads in MiXCR, one entry per CDR3 protein. Here the sample spans fewer than 350,000 distinct CDR3 sequences, 20% to 25% being singletons. Study-wide results and caveats: Single-cell amounts of spiked Jurkat TCR RNA were reportedly detectable among about a million naive cells.

Sequencing input: naive CD8+ T cells from blood, with Jurkat cell RNA spiked in. Specified subset: FACS-sorted CD8+CD4-CCR7+CD45RA+ naive T cells. The origin of this receptor is a human donor in good health. Some libraries in this study had Jurkat cell RNA spiked in.

The CDR3 DNA reads TGTGCCAGCAGTGTATCGGGACCAAGAGAATTGCTGTACGAGCAGTACTTC. It is translated as CASSVSGPRELLYEQYF. This sequence joins TRBV6-5 and TRBJ2-7; D possibly matches TRBD1 or TRBD2 (5 bases each). This CDR3 contains 17 residues. Trimming shortened V by 5 bases and J by 4 bases, and 24 bases separated the two germline ends. Germline CDR1 MNHEY, CDR2 SVGAGI.